The clone carrying this TCR beta chain has only one observation. The antigen is undetermined. PCR was performed using 60 Vbeta and 13 Jbeta primers. TCRdb keeps only in-frame clones here, not all; method: immunoSEQ multiplex PCR. The sample holds some 140,000 clones, around 80% seen once. This sample stems from a study of cytomegalovirus exposure and HLA in healthy donors. The study's findings and limits: Later analysis suggested most CMV-associated TCR beta chains were HLA-restricted. Reported performance of the classifier showed diagnosis of cytomegalovirus status with high specificity and sensitivity. Under in vitro conditions, a few CMV-associated chains were confirmed as specific for CMV antigens.

The CDR3 has 14 amino acids. Germline CDR1 and CDR2: MNHNY and SVGAGI (reference sequence). V was pared by 6 bases and J by 2 bases, with 7 bases of the junction left unmatched. Specimen: PBMCs. The chain recombines TRBV6-6 with TRBJ2-7; the match to TRBD2 covers 7 bases. This receptor was obtained from a woman aged 40 to 49 in good health and CMV-seronegative. The chain's CDR3 is CASSRPTSPYEQYF. The DNA of the CDR3 is TGTGCCAGCAGCCGACCGACTAGCCCCTACGAGCAGTACTTC.